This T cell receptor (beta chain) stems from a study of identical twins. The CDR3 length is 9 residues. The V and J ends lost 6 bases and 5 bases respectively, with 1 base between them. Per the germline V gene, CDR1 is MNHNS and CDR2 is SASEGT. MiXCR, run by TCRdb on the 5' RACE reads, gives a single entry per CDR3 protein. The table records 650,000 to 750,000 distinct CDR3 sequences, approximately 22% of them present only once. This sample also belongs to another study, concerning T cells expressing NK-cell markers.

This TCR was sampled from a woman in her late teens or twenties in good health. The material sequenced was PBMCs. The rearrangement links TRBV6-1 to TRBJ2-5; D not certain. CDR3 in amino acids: CASSETQYF. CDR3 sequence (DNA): TGTGCCAGCAGCGAGACCCAGTACTTC.